The clone carrying this T cell receptor beta chain was picked up a small number of times. Its antigen remains unknown. The sample is drawn from a study of cytomegalovirus exposure and HLA in healthy donors. Whole-study results and caveats: The authors confirmed in vitro that three CMV-associated chains were specific for CMV antigens. Per a prior analysis, the majority of TCR beta V segments were productive roughly 90% or roughly 30% of the time.

60 Vbeta and 13 Jbeta primers were used in PCR. Assay: immunoSEQ multiplex PCR; the TCRdb copy retains only in-frame clones and omits some. This sample has about 99,000 clones, with 10% found just once. CDR1 is MGHRA, CDR2 YSYEKL, per germline. Germline trimming cut 1 base from V and 1 base from J; bases unmatched to any gene: 12. CDR3 length equals 18 residues. This TCR was sampled from a middle-aged man in good health and CMV-seropositive. The material sequenced was PBMCs. This chain uses TRBV4-1 with TRBJ1-2, with 7 bases that match TRBD1. CDR3 protein: CASSQGFLRTGSNYGYTF. The CDR3 DNA reads as TGCGCCAGCAGCCAAGGATTCCTTAGGACAGGAAGTAACTATGGCTACACCTTC.